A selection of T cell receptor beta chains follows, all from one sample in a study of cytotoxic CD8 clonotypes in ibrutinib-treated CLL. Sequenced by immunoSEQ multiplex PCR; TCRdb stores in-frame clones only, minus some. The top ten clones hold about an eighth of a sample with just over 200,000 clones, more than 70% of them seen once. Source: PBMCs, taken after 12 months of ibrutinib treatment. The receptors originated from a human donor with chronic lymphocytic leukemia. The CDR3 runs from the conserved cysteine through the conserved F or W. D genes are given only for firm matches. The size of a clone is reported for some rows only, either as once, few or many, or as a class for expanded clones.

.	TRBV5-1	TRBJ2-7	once	TGCGCCAGCAGCTCGGACCCTGGTGGATCCTACGAGCAGTACTTC	CASSSDPGGSYEQYF
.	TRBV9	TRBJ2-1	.	TGTGCCAGCAGCGTCAGGGGCGGGAACAATGAGCAGTTCTTC	CASSVRGGNNEQFF
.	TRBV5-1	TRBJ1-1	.	TGCGCCAGCAGCTTGGTTGGGGGCGCCACTGAAGCTTTCTTT	CASSLVGGATEAFF
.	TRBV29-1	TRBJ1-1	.	TGCAGCGTTGTTCTCACTGAAGCTTTCTTT	CSVVLTEAFF
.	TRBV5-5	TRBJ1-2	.	TGTGCCAGCAGCCCGGACCTTTCCTATGGCTACACCTTC	CASSPDLSYGYTF
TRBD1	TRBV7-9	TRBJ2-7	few	TGTGCCAGCAGCGAGGACAGGTATGACCGGGACATCTACGAGCAGTACTTC	CASSEDRYDRDIYEQYF
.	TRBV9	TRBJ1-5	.	TGTGCCAGCAGCGTCGGGGGACGGGGTCAGCCCCAGCATTTT	CASSVGGRGQPQHF
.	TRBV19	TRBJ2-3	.	TGTGCCAGTAGTATAGGTGGTGGGGGCGAAAGCACAGATACGCAGTATTTT	CASSIGGGGESTDTQYF
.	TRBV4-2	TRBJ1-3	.	TGTGCCAGCAGCCAAGATCTTGTAAGTCTGAACACCATATATTTT	CASSQDLVSLNTIYF
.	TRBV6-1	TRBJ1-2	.	TGTGCCAGCAGCGCTCTACAGGGAGGTGGCTACACCTTC	CASSALQGGGYTF
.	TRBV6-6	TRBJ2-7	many	TGTGCCAGCAGTTATTCCGAGTACGAGCAGTACTTC	CASSYSEYEQYF
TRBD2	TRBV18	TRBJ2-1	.	TGTGCCAGCTCCCCCCCTAGCGGGAGTAGTTATGAGCAGTTCTTC	CASSPPSGSSYEQFF
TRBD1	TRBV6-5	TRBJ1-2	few	TGTGCCAGCCGAAATCCGGGACAGGGAGATGGCTACACCTTC	CASRNPGQGDGYTF
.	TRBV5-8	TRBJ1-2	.	TGTGCCAGCAGCTTACTCCCTCGCTATGGCTACACCTTC	CASSLLPRYGYTF
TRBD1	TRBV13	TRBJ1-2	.	TGTGCCAGCAGCTTAGGGACAGGGGGGTATGGCTACACCTTC	CASSLGTGGYGYTF
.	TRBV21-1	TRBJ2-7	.	TGTGCCAGAGACCACAGGGGCACCTACTACGAGCAGTACTTC	CARDHRGTYYEQYF
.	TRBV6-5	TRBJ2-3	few	TGTGCCAGCACCCCTTTCGACAGCAGCACAGATACGCAGTATTTT	CASTPFDSSTDTQYF
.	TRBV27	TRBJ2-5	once	TGTGCCAGCAGTCCCGTAGGACTGGAGGGAGGAGAGACCCAGTACTTC	CASSPVGLEGGETQYF
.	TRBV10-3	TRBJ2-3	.	TGTGCCATCAGTGATAGGGGCGATACGCAGTATTTT	CAISDRGDTQYF
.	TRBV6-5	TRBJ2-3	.	TGTGCCAGCAGCCCAGGGTTTAGCACAGATACGCAGTATTTT	CASSPGFSTDTQYF
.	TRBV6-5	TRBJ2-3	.	TGTGCCAGCAGTTACTCGACTCCTAGCACAGATACGCAGTATTTT	CASSYSTPSTDTQYF
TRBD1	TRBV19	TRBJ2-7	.	TGTGCCAGTAGTCCCGGGACAGGGAAAAGCTCCTACGAGCAGTACTTC	CASSPGTGKSSYEQYF
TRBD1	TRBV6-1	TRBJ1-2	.	TGTGCCAGCAGACGACCTGGGACAGACTATGGCTACACCTTC	CASRRPGTDYGYTF
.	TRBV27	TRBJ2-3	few	TGTGCCAGCAGTCTAACACGCACAGATACGCAGTATTTT	CASSLTRTDTQYF
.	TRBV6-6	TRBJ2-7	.	TGTGCCAGCAGTTATACCAGCTCGAGCTCCTACGAGCAGTACTTC	CASSYTSSSSYEQYF
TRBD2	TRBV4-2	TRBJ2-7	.	TGTGCCAGCAGCCAAGCGACTAGCGGGGCCCGTCTGTACTTC	CASSQATSGARLYF
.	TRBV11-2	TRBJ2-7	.	TGTGCCAGCAGGGACATGACCTCCTACGAGCAGTACTTC	CASRDMTSYEQYF
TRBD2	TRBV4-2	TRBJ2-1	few	TGTGCCAGCAGCGATAGCGGGGGGGAGGATGAGCAGTTCTTC	CASSDSGGEDEQFF
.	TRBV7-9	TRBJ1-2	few	TGTGCCAGCGGAGGGCAATATGGCTACACCTTC	CASGGQYGYTF
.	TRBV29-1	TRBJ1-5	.	TGCAGCGTTGAAGATCTTTTTGGCGGAGTCAATCAGCCCCAGCATTTT	CSVEDLFGGVNQPQHF
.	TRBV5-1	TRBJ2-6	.	TGCGCCAGCAGCTTCGACGGGCCTCTGGCCAACGTCCTGACTTTC	CASSFDGPLANVLTF
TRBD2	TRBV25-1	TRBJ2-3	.	TGTGCCAGCAGTGAAGCCAGCGGGGCCAGCACAGATACGCAGTATTTT	CASSEASGASTDTQYF
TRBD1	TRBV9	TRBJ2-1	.	TGTGCCAGCAGCCCGACAGGGGGGGTTAGCTCCTACAATGAGCAGTTCTTC	CASSPTGGVSSYNEQFF
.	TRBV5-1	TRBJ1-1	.	TGCGCCAGCAGCGTCGGACAGCTGAACACTGAAGCTTTCTTT	CASSVGQLNTEAFF
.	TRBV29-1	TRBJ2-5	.	TGCAGCGTTGCCGGGAGTTCCCAAGAGACCCAGTACTTC	CSVAGSSQETQYF
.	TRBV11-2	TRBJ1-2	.	TGTGCCAGCAGCTTATTCAGAGACTATGGCTACACCTTC	CASSLFRDYGYTF
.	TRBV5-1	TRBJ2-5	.	TGCGCCAGCAGCGAGGGGACAGTCGCGGGGGGGACCCAGTACTTC	CASSEGTVAGGTQYF